This entry concerns a single T cell receptor (beta chain). This entry comes from a study of technical replicates of blood from a handful of donors. CDR3 size: 14 residues. The ends lost 3 bases at V and 4 bases at J; junction bases unmatched: 1. The germline CDR1 and CDR2 sequences are MGHRA and YSYEKL. Libraries were prepared by immunoSEQ multiplex PCR; TCRdb keeps only in-frame clonotypes and omits some of them. Among tens of thousands of clones listed, approximately 94% were seen once. The sequence derives from a human donor in good health. V gene TRBV4-1 combines with J gene TRBJ2-2, with 8 bases aligning to TRBD2. The material sequenced was T cells isolated from PBMCs. The CDR3 bases are TGCGCCAGCAGCCAGCGGGGGGCCACCGGGGAGCTGTTTTTT. It yields the protein CASSQRGATGELFF.